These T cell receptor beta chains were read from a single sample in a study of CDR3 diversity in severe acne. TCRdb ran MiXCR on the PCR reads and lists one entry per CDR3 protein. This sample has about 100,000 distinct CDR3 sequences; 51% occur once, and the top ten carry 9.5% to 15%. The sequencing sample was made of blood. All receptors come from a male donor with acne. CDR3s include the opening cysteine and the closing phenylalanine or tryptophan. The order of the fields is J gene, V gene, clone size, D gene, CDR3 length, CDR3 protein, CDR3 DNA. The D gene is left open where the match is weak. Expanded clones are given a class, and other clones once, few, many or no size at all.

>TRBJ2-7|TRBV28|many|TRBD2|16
CASSLTSGRARDEQHF
TGTGCCAGCAGTTTAACTAGCGGGAGGGCCCGCGACGAGCAGCACTTC
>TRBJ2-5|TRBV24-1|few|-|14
CATSGWDSGETQYF
TGTGCCACCAGTGGATGGGACTCGGGAGAGACCCAGTACTTC
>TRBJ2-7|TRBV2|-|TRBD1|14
CASSATGDGYEQYF
TGTGCCAGCAGTGCGACAGGGGACGGCTACGAGCAGTACTTC
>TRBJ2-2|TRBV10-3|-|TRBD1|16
CAITPGTGLNTGELFF
TGTGCCATCACCCCCGGGACAGGGCTCAACACCGGGGAGCTGTTTTTT
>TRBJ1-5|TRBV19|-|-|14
CATGGPASDQPQHF
TGTGCCACTGGAGGACCAGCTAGTGATCAGCCCCAGCATTTT
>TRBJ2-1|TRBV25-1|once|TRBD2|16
CATEQGTSGRGNEQFF
TGTGCCACCGAGCAAGGGACTAGCGGGAGGGGAAATGAGCAGTTCTTC
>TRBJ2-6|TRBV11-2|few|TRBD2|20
CASSLQGLAGVVAGANVLTF
TGTGCCAGCAGCTTACAAGGACTAGCGGGAGTCGTTGCTGGGGCCAACGTCCTGACTTTC
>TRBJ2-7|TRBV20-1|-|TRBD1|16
CSASRAGTGSQYEQYF
TGCAGTGCTAGTCGGGCCGGGACAGGGAGTCAATACGAGCAGTACTTC
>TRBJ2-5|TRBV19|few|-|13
CASWAGPQETQYF
TGTGCCAGTTGGGCGGGACCCCAAGAGACCCAGTACTTC
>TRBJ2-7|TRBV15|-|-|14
CATSRGAETYEQYF
TGTGCCACCAGCAGAGGTGCGGAAACCTACGAGCAGTACTTC
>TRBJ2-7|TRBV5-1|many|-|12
CASSLGGYEQYF
TGTGCCAGCAGTCTCGGCGGCTACGAGCAGTACTTC
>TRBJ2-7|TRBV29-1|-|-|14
CSVDSKERLREQYF
TGCAGCGTCGACAGCAAAGAACGGCTACGCGAGCAGTACTTC
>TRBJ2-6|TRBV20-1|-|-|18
CSARRPPDPFSGANVLTF
TGCAGTGCTAGAAGGCCTCCGGACCCGTTCTCTGGGGCCAACGTCCTGACTTTC
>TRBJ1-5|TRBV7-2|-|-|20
CASTPGGGEKLFFGSGTQHF
-
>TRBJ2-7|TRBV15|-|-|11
CATKRGDEQYF
TGTGCCACGAAAAGAGGGGACGAGCAGTACTTC
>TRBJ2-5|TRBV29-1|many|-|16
CSVGGGNGGGGETQYF
TGCAGCGTTGGTGGCGGGAATGGAGGGGGGGGAGAGACCCAGTACTTC
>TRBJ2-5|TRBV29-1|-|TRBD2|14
CSVERLAGGETQYF
TGCAGCGTTGAAAGGCTAGCGGGAGGAGAGACCCAGTACTTC
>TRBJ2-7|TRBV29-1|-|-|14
CSVADGHVAYEQYF
TGCAGCGTTGCCGACGGACACGTTGCCTACGAGCAGTACTTC
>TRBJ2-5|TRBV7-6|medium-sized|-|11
CASSSGETQYF
TGTGCCAGCAGCTCGGGAGAGACCCAGTACTTC
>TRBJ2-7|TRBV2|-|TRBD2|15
CASSESARGDYEQYF
TGTGCCAGCAGTGAGTCGGCACGGGGGGACTACGAGCAGTACTTC
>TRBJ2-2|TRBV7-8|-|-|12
CASLPVSGELFF
TGTGCCAGCCTCCCCGTGTCGGGGGAGCTGTTTTTT
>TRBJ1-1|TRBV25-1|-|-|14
CASRLGTANTEAFF
TGTGCCAGCCGTTTGGGGACGGCTAACACTGAAGCTTTCTTT
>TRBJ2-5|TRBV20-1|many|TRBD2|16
CSARDLAGGPEETQYF
TGCAGTGCTAGAGATCTGGCGGGGGGGCCTGAAGAGACCCAGTACTTC
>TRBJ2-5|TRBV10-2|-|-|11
CASGDGETQYF
TGCGCCAGCGGCGACGGAGAGACCCAGTACTTC
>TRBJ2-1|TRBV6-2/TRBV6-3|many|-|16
CASSYLFSDSYNEQFF
TGTGCCAGCAGTTACTTGTTCAGTGACTCCTACAATGAGCAGTTCTTC
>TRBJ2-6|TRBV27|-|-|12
CATGSGANVLTF
TGTGCCACCGGCTCTGGGGCCAACGTCCTGACTTTC
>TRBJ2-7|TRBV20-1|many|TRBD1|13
CSANTGDSYEQYF
TGCAGTGCAAACACAGGGGACTCCTACGAGCAGTACTTC
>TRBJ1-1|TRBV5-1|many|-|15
CASSLDRGRNTEAFF
TGCGCCAGCAGCTTGGATAGGGGCAGGAACACTGAAGCTTTCTTT
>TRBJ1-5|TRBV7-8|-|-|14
CASSARRDNQPQHF
TGTGCCAGCAGCGCACGACGGGACAATCAGCCCCAGCATTTT
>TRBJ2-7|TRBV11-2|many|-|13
CASSPAGYFEQYF
TGTGCCAGCAGCCCCGCGGGTTATTTCGAGCAGTACTTC
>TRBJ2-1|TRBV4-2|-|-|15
CASSQAEGSYNEQFF
TGTGCCAGCAGCCAAGCGGAGGGGTCCTACAATGAGCAGTTCTTC
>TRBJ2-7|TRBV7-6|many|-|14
CASSLSGSPYEQYF
TGTGCCAGCAGCCTTTCGGGGTCGCCCTACGAGCAGTACTTC
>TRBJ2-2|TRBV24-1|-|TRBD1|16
CATSDIDRGNTGELFF
TGTGCCACCAGTGACATAGACAGGGGGAACACCGGGGAGCTGTTTTTT
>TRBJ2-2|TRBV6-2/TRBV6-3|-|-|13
CASRRGQGGELFF
TGTGCCAGCCGGAGGGGGCAGGGCGGGGAGCTGTTTTTT
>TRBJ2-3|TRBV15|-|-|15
CATGVNRVGTDTQYF
TGTGCCACCGGGGTAAACAGGGTCGGGACAGATACGCAGTATTTT
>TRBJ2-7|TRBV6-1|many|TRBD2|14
CASSEAGGPNEQYF
TGTGCCAGCAGTGAAGCGGGAGGGCCGAACGAGCAGTACTTC
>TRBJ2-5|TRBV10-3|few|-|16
CAISESGAVTGETQYF
TGTGCCATCAGTGAGTCGGGGGCAGTCACGGGAGAGACCCAGTACTTC